This passage covers 18 T cell receptor beta chains from one sample sequenced in a study of shared clonotypes between healthy human individuals. Data came from immunoSEQ multiplex PCR; TCRdb stores just in-frame clones and leaves some out. The sample shows millions of clones, 90% to 95% of them seen only once. The sample was naive CD4+ T cells sorted from blood. Subset reported: CD45RA+ positively selected. The receptors derive from a man between 18 and 29 years old in good health.

This clone appeared many times. The rearrangement joins TRBV10-1 to TRBJ2-7, with TRBD2 matching 7 bases. J was trimmed by 3 bases and V by 0 bases; bases with no gene match: 5. The germline V gene encodes CDR1 WNHNN and CDR2 SYGVQD (reference sequence). This CDR3 contains 15 residues. CDR3 protein: CASSESRGDYYEQYF. The DNA for the CDR3 is TGCGCCAGCAGTGAGTCGAGAGGGGACTACTACGAGCAGTACTTC.

The chain is built from TRBV7-8 and TRBJ1-4; no clear D. Germline CDR1 and CDR2: SGHVS and FQNEAQ. V was shortened by 5 bases and J by 8 bases, with 6 bases between the two germline ends. The CDR3 runs to 11 residues. CDR3 in amino acids: CASSPSEKLFF. CDR3 sequence (DNA): TGTGCCAGCAGCCCAAGCGAAAAACTGTTTTTT.

This sequence joins TRBV6-1 and TRBJ2-7, with 10 bases aligning to TRBD1. This CDR3 has 14 amino acids. With V trimmed by 6 bases and J by 7 bases, 9 bases remained unmatched. Germline-derived CDR1 and CDR2 are MNHNS and SASEGT. This CDR3 reads CASRADRGLLEQYF. Here the CDR3 DNA reads TGTGCCAGCAGGGCGGACAGGGGGTTGCTAGAGCAGTACTTC.

The chain is built from TRBV6-5 and TRBJ2-2, with D perhaps TRBD2 (6 bases). Trimming shortened V by 2 bases and J by 7 bases, and 14 bases separated the two germline ends. Germline V CDR1 and CDR2: MNHEY, SVGAGI. The CDR3 covers 15 residues. The chain's CDR3 is CASSYGTSRHGELFF. Here the CDR3 DNA reads TGTGCCAGCAGTTACGGCACTAGCAGGCACGGGGAGCTGTTTTTT.

This sequence joins TRBV28 and TRBJ1-1, with a possible D match to TRBD1 (5 bases). V lost 7 bases to trimming and J lost 4 bases, with 13 bases between them. The CDR3 totals 13 residues. Germline CDR1 reads MDHEN; CDR2 reads SYDVKM. CDR3 amino acids: CASTGGDFTEAFF. In DNA, the CDR3 is TGTGCCAGCACCGGGGGGGATTTCACTGAAGCTTTCTTT.

The chain carries TRBV7-2 and TRBJ2-3; 8 bases map to TRBD2. This CDR3 comprises 15 residues. Germline CDR1 reads SGHTA; CDR2 reads FQGNSA. J gave up 15 bases and V 3 bases, and 17 bases lay outside the gene matches. CDR3 nucleotide sequence: TGTGCCAGCAGCTTGGACGGATTACCGGGACTAGTTGCCTATTTT. Encoded protein: CASSLDGLPGLVAYF.

DNA of the CDR3: TGCAGTGCTGACCCCCACACTGAAGCTTTCTTT. Amino acids: CSADPHTEAFF. The chain is built from TRBV20-1 and TRBJ1-1, with no clear D. V was pared by 5 bases and J by 3 bases, with 7 bases between. Looked up from germline, CDR1 is DFQATT and CDR2 is SNEGSKA (reference sequence). The CDR3 loop spans 11 amino acids.

The CDR3 reads CAITREEMNTEAFF. Written as DNA, the CDR3 is TGTGCCATCACCCGAGAGGAAATGAACACTGAAGCTTTCTTT. The genes are TRBV10-3 and TRBJ1-1; no firm D call. The CDR3 consists of 14 residues. Trimming took off 7 bases at V and 0 bases at J, with 12 bases between the two ends. Germline V gene sequence: CDR1 ENHRY, CDR2 SYGVKD.

The chain has TRBV5-1 and TRBJ2-7; D tentatively reads TRBD1 or TRBD2 (5 bases each). Germline V lookup: CDR1 SGHRS, CDR2 YFSETQ. This CDR3 is 14 amino acids long. Trimming took off 5 bases at V and 0 bases at J, with 12 bases between the two ends. The CDR3 region has the DNA TGCGCCAGCAGACGGGACCCGAACTCCTACGAGCAGTACTTC. As protein: CASRRDPNSYEQYF.

V is TRBV6-5 and J is TRBJ2-7; D is undetermined. The V end was cut by 0 bases, the J end by 3 bases, with 6 bases between. The CDR3 is made up of 13 amino acids. Germline lookup yields CDR1 MNHEY and CDR2 SVGAGI. CDR3 sequence (DNA): TGTGCCAGCAGTTACTCTGGGCTCTACGAGCAGTACTTC. It specifies CASSYSGLYEQYF.

The chain combines TRBV10-3 with TRBJ2-4; TRBD2 might be the D (5 bases). V dropped 4 bases and J dropped 0 bases, with 7 bases sitting between them. Germline V CDR1 and CDR2: ENHRY, SYGVKD. This CDR3 contains 14 residues. CDR3 amino acids: CAISGGPAKNIQYF. The CDR3 DNA reads as TGTGCCATCAGTGGAGGGCCAGCCAAAAACATTCAGTACTTC.

The chain employs TRBV9 and TRBJ2-3, with TRBD1 matching over 7 bases. CDR1 and CDR2 (germline): SGDLS, YYNGEE. There are 15 residues in the CDR3. V lost 4 bases, J lost 1 base, and 6 bases stayed unmatched. The CDR3 sequence: CASSSSQGGTDTQYF. The CDR3 coding sequence is TGTGCCAGCAGCTCCTCCCAGGGGGGCACAGATACGCAGTATTTT.

Remarks on this clone: This specimen includes other DNA sequences encoding the same CDR3. This chain joins TRBV30 and TRBJ1-5; possibly TRBD1 for D (6 bases). This CDR3 comprises 12 residues. Trimming removed 4 bases from V and 4 bases from J, with 8 bases in between. Per the germline V gene, CDR1 is GTSNPN and CDR2 is SVGIG (reference sequence). The CDR3 DNA sequence: TGTGCCTGGACTAGGGGGAATCAGCCCCAGCATTTT. It specifies CAWTRGNQPQHF.

This clone was detected once. CDR3 amino acids: CASRDYADGYTF. The DNA for the CDR3 is TGTGCCAGCAGAGATTACGCTGATGGCTACACCTTC. The rearrangement uses TRBV6-6 and TRBJ1-2; D uncertain. Per germline, CDR1 MNHNY and CDR2 SVGAGI (reference sequence). This CDR3 has 12 amino acids. The germline V and J ends were trimmed by 6 bases and 6 bases, with 11 bases remaining between them.

This chain uses TRBV28 with TRBJ1-2; D is unclear. V gave up 2 bases and J gave up 5 bases, with 6 bases separating them. This CDR3 spans 12 amino acids. The germline V gene encodes CDR1 MDHEN and CDR2 SYDVKM. The CDR3 spells CASSLQQYGYTF. The CDR3 nucleotides read TGTGCCAGCAGTTTACAACAGTATGGCTACACCTTC.

The gene calls are TRBV6-9 and TRBJ2-3, with 8 bases identical to TRBD2. Germline CDR1 reads MNHGY; CDR2 reads SVAAGI. The CDR3 consists of 15 residues. J gave up 3 bases and V 2 bases, and 4 bases lay outside the gene matches. CDR3 in amino acids: CASSYSGRGTDTQYF. In DNA form, the CDR3 reads TGTGCCAGCAGTTATAGCGGGAGAGGGACAGATACGCAGTATTTT.

The chain links TRBV6-1 to TRBJ2-1; D unresolved. V dropped 8 bases and J dropped 0 bases, with 14 bases sitting between them. Germline CDR1 reads MNHNS; CDR2 reads SASEGT. The CDR3 has 15 residues. The DNA for the CDR3 is TGTGCCAGCCACCTAGATTGGAGCTCCTACAATGAGCAGTTCTTC. Translating gives CASHLDWSSYNEQFF.

The DNA for the CDR3 is TGTGCCAGCAGCTTCCGAGGAATCAGGGGTAATGAAAAACTGTTTTTT. Its protein product is CASSFRGIRGNEKLFF. V and J are TRBV7-9 and TRBJ1-4; D is perhaps TRBD1 (6 bases). The CDR3 sequence is 16 residues long. Trimming cost V 3 bases and J 4 bases, with 15 bases left between them. From germline, CDR1 is SEHNR and CDR2 FQNEAQ (reference sequence).